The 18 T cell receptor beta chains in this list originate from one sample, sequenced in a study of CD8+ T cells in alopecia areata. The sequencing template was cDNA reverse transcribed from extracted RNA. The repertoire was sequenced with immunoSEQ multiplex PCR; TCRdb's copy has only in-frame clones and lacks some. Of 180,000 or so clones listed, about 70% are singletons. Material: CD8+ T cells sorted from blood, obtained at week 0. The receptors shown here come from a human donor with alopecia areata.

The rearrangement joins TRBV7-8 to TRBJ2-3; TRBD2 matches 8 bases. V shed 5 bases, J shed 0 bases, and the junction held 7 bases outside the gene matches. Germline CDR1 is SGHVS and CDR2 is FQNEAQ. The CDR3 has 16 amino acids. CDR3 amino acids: CASSPKTSASTDTQYF. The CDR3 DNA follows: TGTGCCAGCAGCCCAAAGACTAGCGCCAGCACAGATACGCAGTATTTT.

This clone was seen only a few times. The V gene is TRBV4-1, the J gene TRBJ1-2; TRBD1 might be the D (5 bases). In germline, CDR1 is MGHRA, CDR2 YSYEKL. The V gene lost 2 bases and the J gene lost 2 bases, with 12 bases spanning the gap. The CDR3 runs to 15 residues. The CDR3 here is CASSQSRQTNYGYTF. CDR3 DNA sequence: TGCGCCAGCAGCCAATCCAGACAGACGAACTATGGCTACACCTTC.

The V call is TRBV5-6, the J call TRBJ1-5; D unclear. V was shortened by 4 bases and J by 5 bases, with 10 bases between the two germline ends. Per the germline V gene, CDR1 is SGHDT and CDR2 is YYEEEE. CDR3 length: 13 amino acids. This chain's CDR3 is CASSPFGDQPQHF. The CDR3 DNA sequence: TGTGCCAGCAGCCCCTTCGGGGATCAGCCCCAGCATTTT.

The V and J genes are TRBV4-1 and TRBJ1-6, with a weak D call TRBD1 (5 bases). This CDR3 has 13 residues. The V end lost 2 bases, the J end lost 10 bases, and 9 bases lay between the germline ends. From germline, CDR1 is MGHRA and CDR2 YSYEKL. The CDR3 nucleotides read TGCGCCAGCAGCCAAACATCAGGGTCACCCCTCCACTTT. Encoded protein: CASSQTSGSPLHF.

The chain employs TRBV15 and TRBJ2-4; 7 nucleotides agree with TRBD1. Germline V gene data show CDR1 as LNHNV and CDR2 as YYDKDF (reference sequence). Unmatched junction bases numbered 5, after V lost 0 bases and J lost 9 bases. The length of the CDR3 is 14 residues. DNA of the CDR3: TGTGCCACCAGCAGAGACGGACAGGTGGGCATTCAGTACTTC. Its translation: CATSRDGQVGIQYF.

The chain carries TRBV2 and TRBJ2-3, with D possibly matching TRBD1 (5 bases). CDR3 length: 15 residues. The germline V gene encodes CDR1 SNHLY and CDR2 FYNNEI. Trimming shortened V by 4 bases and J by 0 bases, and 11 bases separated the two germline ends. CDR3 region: CASSGGRASTDTQYF. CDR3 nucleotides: TGTGCCAGCAGTGGTGGCAGGGCAAGCACAGATACGCAGTATTTT.

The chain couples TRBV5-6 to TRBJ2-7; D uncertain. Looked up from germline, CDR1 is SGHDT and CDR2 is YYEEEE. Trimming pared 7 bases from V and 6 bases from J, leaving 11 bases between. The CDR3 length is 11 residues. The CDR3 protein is CASGPGAEQYF. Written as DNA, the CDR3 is TGTGCCAGCGGACCGGGCGCCGAGCAGTACTTC.

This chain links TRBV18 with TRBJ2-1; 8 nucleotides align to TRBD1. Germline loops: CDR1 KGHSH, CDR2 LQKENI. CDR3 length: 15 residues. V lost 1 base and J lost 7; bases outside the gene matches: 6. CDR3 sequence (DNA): TGTGCCAGCTCACCACGGACAGGGTCGGGGAATGAGCAGTTCTTC. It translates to CASSPRTGSGNEQFF.

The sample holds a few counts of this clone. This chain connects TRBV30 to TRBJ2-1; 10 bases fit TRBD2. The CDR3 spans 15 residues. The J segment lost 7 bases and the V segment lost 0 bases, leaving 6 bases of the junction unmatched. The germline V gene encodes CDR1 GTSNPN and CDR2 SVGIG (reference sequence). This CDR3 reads CAWSVRSGGTNEQFF. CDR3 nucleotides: TGTGCCTGGAGTGTACGTAGCGGGGGGACGAATGAGCAGTTCTTC.

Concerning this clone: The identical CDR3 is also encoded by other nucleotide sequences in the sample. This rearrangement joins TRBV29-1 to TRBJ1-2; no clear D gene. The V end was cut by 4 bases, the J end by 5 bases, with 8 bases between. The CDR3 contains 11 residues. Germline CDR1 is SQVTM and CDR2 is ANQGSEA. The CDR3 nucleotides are TGCAGCGTTGCGGAGGGATATGGCTACACCTTC. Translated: CSVAEGYGYTF.

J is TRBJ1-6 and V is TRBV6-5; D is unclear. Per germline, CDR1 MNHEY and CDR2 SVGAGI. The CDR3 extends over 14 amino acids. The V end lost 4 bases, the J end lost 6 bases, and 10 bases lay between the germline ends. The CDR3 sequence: CASSFGDFNSPLHF. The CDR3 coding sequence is TGTGCCAGCAGTTTCGGGGATTTTAATTCACCCCTCCACTTT.

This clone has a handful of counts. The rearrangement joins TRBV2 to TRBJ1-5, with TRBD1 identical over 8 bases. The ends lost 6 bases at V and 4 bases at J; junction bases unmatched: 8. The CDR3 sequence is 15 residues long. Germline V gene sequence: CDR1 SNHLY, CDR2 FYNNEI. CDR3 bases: TGTGCCAGCAGCAAAACAGGGGGTAAAAATCAGCCCCAGCATTTT. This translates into CASSKTGGKNQPQHF.

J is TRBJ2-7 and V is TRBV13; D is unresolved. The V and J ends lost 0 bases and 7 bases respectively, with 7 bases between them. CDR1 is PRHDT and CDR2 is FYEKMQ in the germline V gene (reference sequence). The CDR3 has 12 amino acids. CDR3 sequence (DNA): TGTGCCAGCAGCTTAGGGTCCCAGGAGCAGTACTTC. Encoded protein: CASSLGSQEQYF.

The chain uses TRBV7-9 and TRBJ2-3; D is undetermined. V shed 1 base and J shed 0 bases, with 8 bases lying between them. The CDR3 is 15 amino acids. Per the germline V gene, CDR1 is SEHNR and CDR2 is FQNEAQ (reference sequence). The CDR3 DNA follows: TGTGCCAGCAGCTTAGGGGAAAGAAGCACAGATACGCAGTATTTT. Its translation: CASSLGERSTDTQYF.

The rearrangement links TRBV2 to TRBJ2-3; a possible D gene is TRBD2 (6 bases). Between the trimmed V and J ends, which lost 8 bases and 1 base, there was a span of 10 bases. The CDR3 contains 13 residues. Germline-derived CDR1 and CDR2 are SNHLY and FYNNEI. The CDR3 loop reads CASLSSGTDTQYF. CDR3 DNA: TGTGCCAGCTTGTCTAGCGGCACAGATACGCAGTATTTT.

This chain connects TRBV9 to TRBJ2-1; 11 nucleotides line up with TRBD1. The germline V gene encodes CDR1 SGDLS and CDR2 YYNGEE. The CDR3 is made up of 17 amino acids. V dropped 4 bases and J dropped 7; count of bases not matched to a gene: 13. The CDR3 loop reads CASSLGTGGYEGNEQFF. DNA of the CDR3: TGTGCCAGCAGCTTAGGGACAGGGGGTTATGAAGGGAATGAGCAGTTCTTC. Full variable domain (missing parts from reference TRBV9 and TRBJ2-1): DSGVTQTPKHLITATGQRVTLRCSPRSGDLSVYWYQQSLDQGLQFLIQYYNGEERAKGNILERFSAQQFPDLHSELNLSSLELGDSALYFCASSLGTGGYEGNEQFFGPGTRLTVL.

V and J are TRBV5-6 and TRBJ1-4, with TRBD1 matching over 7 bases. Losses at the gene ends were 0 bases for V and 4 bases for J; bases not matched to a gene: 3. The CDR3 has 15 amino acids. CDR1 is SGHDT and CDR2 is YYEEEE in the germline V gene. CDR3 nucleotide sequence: TGTGCCAGCAGCTTGGGACAGGGCCTTAATGAAAAACTGTTTTTT. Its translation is CASSLGQGLNEKLFF.

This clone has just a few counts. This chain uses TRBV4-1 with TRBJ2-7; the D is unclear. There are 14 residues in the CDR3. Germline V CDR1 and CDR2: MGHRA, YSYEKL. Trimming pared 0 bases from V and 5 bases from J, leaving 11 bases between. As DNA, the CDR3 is TGCGCCAGCAGCCAAGAAGTTGTCTTGGACGAGCAGTACTTC. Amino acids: CASSQEVVLDEQYF.